The subject of this entry is one T cell receptor (beta chain). Antigen: not known. This sample stems from a study of monozygotic twins with cystic fibrosis. Study information: Roughly 3 micrograms of fragmented DNA underwent approximately 15 PCR cycles for library preparation. Findings and caveats of the study: Unrelated CF individuals shared fewer identical clonotypes than monozygotic CF twins.

Clones were sequenced by immunoSEQ multiplex PCR, and TCRdb holds only the in-frame ones, with some missing. The table includes 15,000 or so clones, roughly 84% detected once. Germline CDR1 is KGHSH and CDR2 is LQKENI. This CDR3 has 12 residues. V was clipped by 2 bases and J by 0 bases, with 2 bases between them. This sequence originates from a boy between 10 and 17 years old with cystic fibrosis. Input material: blood. V gene TRBV18 combines with J gene TRBJ2-7; no reliable D call. This chain's CDR3 is CASSPTSYEQYF. The CDR3 nucleotides are TGTGCCAGCTCACCAACCTCCTACGAGCAGTACTTC.